This T cell receptor beta chain was captured in a study of blood T cells in healthy people across ages. Healthy Russian Caucasian donors spanned ages roughly 6 to 90 years. Trimming removed 4 bases at V and 1 base at J, with 11 bases between. Germline V CDR1 and CDR2: MNHEY, SMNVEV (reference sequence). This CDR3 is 14 amino acids long. The second PCR ran roughly 7 to 11 cycles with a sample-barcoded 5' primer and J-beta primers. MiXCR, applied by TCRdb to the 5' RACE reads, yields one record per CDR3 protein. Here the sample spans fewer than 600,000 distinct CDR3 sequences, about 29% being singletons. This sample was shared with a second study, whose subject was T cells of mothers and their children. That source notes: For cDNA synthesis, the complete extracted RNA was used (roughly 1.5 ug per 15 ul).

Sequencing was performed on blood. The chain carries TRBV27 and TRBJ2-7; D gene unclear. This TCR was sampled from a boy aged 2 to 10 in good health. The CDR3: CASSYRPDSYEQYF. The CDR3 DNA reads as TGTGCCAGCAGTTATCGTCCCGATTCCTACGAGCAGTACTTC.